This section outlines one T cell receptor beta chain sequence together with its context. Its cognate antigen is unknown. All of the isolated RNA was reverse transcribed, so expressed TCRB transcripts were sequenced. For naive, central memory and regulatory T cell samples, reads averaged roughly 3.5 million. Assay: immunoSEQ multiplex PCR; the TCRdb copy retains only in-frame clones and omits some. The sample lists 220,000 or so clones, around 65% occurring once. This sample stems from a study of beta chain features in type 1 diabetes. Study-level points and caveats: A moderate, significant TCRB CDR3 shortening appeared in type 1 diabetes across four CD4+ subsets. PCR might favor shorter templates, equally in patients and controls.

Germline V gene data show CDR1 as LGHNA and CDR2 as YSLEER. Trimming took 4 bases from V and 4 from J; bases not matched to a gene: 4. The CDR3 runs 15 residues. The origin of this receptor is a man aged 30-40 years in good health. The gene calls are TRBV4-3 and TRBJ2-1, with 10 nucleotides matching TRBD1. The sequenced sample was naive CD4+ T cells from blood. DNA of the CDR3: TGCGCCAGCAGCCCTTGGGGACAGGGGTACAATGAGCAGTTCTTC. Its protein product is CASSPWGQGYNEQFF.